The T cell receptor (beta chain) under discussion was sequenced for a study of T cells in Graves' hyperthyroidism and ophthalmopathy (dated by TCRdb to about 2019). Study-level background: A discovery cohort of fewer than 110 patients, 43 with Graves' ophthalmopathy and 55 to 65 with stable Graves' hyperthyroidism, was used to find distinguishing TCR V-J signatures. An independent validation cohort of 18 to 20 hyperthyroidism patients and 17 patients who later progressed to ophthalmopathy tested prospective prediction of ophthalmopathy. For training and testing, the 80 to 100 patients in the discovery cohort were randomly divided in a 7:3 ratio. Thyroid tissue and blood T-cell repertoires from about six Graves' hyperthyroidism patients were also compared in the study. Following sampling, methimazole starting at 30 mg daily was given to hyperthyroidism patients, and high-dose intravenous methylprednisolone was given to ophthalmopathy patients. TCR Vbeta CDR3 sequencing of 135 peripheral blood samples (approximately 44 ophthalmopathy, approximately 80 hyperthyroidism and approximately 17 progressor patients) is reported in the paper. Paper-wide results and their limitations: In validation, the model predicted progression to ophthalmopathy with 55% to 71% sensitivity and less than 80% specificity, a median of roughly seven months before onset. In cross-validation, a model built on a 13 V-J signature told ophthalmopathy apart from stable hyperthyroidism with 85% to 90% sensitivity and about 81% specificity, and in testing the same model reached 80%/75%. Most expanded thyroid clonotypes (frequency above 0.001) were also detected in blood, suggesting blood repertoires may reflect thyroid immune responses. No statistical method was used to set the sample size in advance, and investigators knew the group allocation.

This clonotype was recorded only once. The antigen it binds to is not known. Base qualities are not provided; no much larger clone lies one nucleotide away. Evidence from one read is weak. Exclusion was applied to patients with uncontrolled infections, other autoimmune diseases, pregnancy or lactation. Clinical symptoms, serum thyroxine and TRAb, thyroid ultrasound, and orbital computed tomography formed the basis for the diagnoses. Total RNA was extracted with Trizol reagent, and quality was checked on an Agilent 2100 Bioanalyzer. Amplification of TCR beta CDR3 regions was carried out from RNA transcripts. The first round of RT-PCR for the TCR CDR3 was performed with the HTBI primer set and the Qiagen OneStep RT-PCR kit. Libraries were constructed in a second round of multiplex PCR, after which size selection and purification were performed. The libraries were sequenced on an Illumina HiSeq2000 using paired-end 100 bp reads. The published analysis was carried out like this. Raw data were processed with SOAPnuke, discarding reads with adapters, uncalled bases, mean Phred below 15, or no exact constant-primer or identifier match. COPE v1.2.5 was used to merge the high-quality paired reads, and each unique nucleotide sequence was defined as a clonotype. MiTCR v1.1 was used to align clonotypes to the IMGT TRBV, TRBD and TRBJ reference segments. The analysis included only V-J combinations with a frequency above 0.0001, which together covered about 99% of the repertoires. The TCS score was defined as F50 (clonal expansion) divided by E x V (chaos), with BLOSUM62-based TCRdist calculated between CDR3 peptides within each V-J. Welch's t-statistics and random forest reduced roughly 540 V-J features to roughly 13, which were used in a naive Bayes classifier (R e1071). The Morisita-Horn index was used to measure how similar the thyroid and blood repertoires were. Starting from the raw public reads, TCRdb applied fastp trimming at Q25, assembled clones with MiXCR and retained in-frame beta chains. Every CDR3 protein is listed once, alongside the most common genes and DNA of its rows. TCRdb, not the original authors, processed these V and J calls. Here the sample has fewer than 650,000 distinct CDR3 sequences; 40% to 50% occur a single time. The top ten hold 44% of the sample.

The receptor comes from an adult woman with Graves' disease, either hyperthyroidism or ophthalmopathy (not recorded which). Sequenced: peripheral blood or thyroid tissue (not recorded which).

The DNA is as follows: TGCAGTGCTAGAGCCCACAGGGCAACTAATGAAAAACTGTTTTTT. This sequence encodes CSARAHRATNEKLFF. The rearranged chain carries TRBV20-1 and TRBJ1-4; possibly the D gene is TRBD1, per 6 matching bases. Including cysteine and phenylalanine, the CDR3 has 15 amino acids. Just the 45-base CDR3 DNA is kept, in frame starting at base 1. As encoded in the germline V gene (reference sequence), CDR1 is DFQATT while CDR2 is SNEGSKA. The V and J ends are trimmed by 1 base and 0 bases, leaving 9 bases between them.